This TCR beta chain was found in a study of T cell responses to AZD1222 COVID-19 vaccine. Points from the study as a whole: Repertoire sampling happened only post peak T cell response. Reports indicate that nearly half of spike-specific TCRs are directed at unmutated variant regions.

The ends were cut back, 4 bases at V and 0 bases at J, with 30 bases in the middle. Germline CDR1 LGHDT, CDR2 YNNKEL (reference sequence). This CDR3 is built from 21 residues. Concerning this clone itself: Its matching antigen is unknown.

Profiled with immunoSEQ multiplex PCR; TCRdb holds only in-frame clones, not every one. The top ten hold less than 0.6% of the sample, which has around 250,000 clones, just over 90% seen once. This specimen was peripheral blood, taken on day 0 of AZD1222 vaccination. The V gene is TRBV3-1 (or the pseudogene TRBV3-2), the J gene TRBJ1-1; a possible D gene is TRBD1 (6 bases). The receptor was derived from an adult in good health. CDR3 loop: CASSPRGSRAIVGAMNTEAFF. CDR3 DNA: TGTGCCAGCAGCCCAAGGGGATCCCGAGCGATTGTGGGGGCCATGAACACTGAAGCTTTCTTT.